The 21 T cell receptor beta chains below come from one sample, sequenced in a study of T cell repertoires in cytomegalovirus infection. TCRdb re-called the reads through MiXCR, storing one row per CDR3 protein. The sample carries about 530,000 distinct CDR3 sequences, about a quarter recorded once. The material sequenced was PBMCs. The receptors stem from a human donor in good health (CMV status not recorded). Some clones in this sample may be carry-over from other donors' samples.

This clonotype occurred many times. This rearrangement joins TRBV12-3 or TRBV12-4 to TRBJ2-7, with D possibly being TRBD1 (6 bases). The CDR3 extends over 14 amino acids. The V and J ends lost 3 bases and 3 bases respectively, with 12 bases between them. Here the CDR3 DNA reads TGTGCCAGCAGTTTGAGTCAGGGGCTCTACGAGCAGTACTTC. Its translation is CASSLSQGLYEQYF.

V and J are TRBV20-1 and TRBJ2-1, with D hard to call. The CDR3 sequence is 13 residues long. Trimming cost V 3 bases and J 0 bases, with 6 bases left between them. Germline lookup yields CDR1 DFQATT and CDR2 SNEGSKA (reference sequence). CDR3 DNA sequence: TGCAGTGCTAGGTCAGCCTCCTACAATGAGCAGTTCTTC. Protein sequence: CSARSASYNEQFF.

This clonotype was observed a handful of times. V usage is TRBV15 and J usage is TRBJ1-1; D unresolved. The CDR3 is made up of 13 amino acids. Per the germline V gene, CDR1 is LNHNV and CDR2 is YYDKDF (reference sequence). V was shortened by 4 bases and J by 1 base, with 7 bases between the two germline ends. Written as DNA, the CDR3 is TGTGCCACCAGCAACGTCCCGAACACTGAAGCTTTCTTT. Its translation: CATSNVPNTEAFF.

V and J are TRBV12-5 and TRBJ2-1, with 12 bases fitting TRBD2. Trimming cost V 5 bases and J 8 bases; bases outside gene matches: 19. Germline CDR1 and CDR2: LGHNT and FRNRAP. The CDR3 extends over 19 amino acids. CDR3 nucleotide sequence: TGTGCTAGTGGTGACCCTGCGGCTAGCGGGAGGGGGACGTTCTATGAGCAGTTCTTC. Translation gives CASGDPAASGRGTFYEQFF.

This chain connects TRBV6-2 or TRBV6-3 to TRBJ1-5; D uncertain. Germline CDR1 MNHEY, CDR2 SVGEGT. The CDR3 is made up of 15 amino acids. Trimming cost V 2 bases and J 3 bases, with 11 bases left between them. The CDR3 nucleotides read TGTGCCAGCAGTTACCTGTACAGCTTCAATCAGCCCCAGCATTTT. It yields the protein CASSYLYSFNQPQHF.

This clonotype came up many times. This rearrangement joins TRBV7-8 to TRBJ2-3, with 7 bases identical to TRBD2. The V segment lost 2 bases and the J segment 1 base; nucleotides outside the gene matches: 3. The length of the CDR3 is 15 residues. Germline V gene data show CDR1 as SGHVS and CDR2 as FQNEAQ. The CDR3 loop is CASSLRREGTDTQYF. The CDR3 DNA follows: TGTGCCAGCAGCTTAAGACGGGAGGGCACAGATACGCAGTATTTT.

This clonotype occurred a few times. V usage is TRBV29-1 and J usage is TRBJ2-2; D might be TRBD2 (6 bases). The V end was cut by 7 bases, the J end by 1 base, with 7 bases between. Germline values: CDR1 SQVTM, CDR2 ANQGSEA. This CDR3 contains 12 residues. CDR3 DNA sequence: TGCAGCGGCGGGGTGAACACCGGGGAGCTGTTTTTT. Translated, it gives CSGGVNTGELFF.

This clonotype was seen ten or more times. As DNA, the CDR3 is TGTGCCAGCAGGGGACAGAGCCAAGAGACCCAGTACTTC. This encodes CASRGQSQETQYF. The rearrangement links TRBV12-3 or TRBV12-4 to TRBJ2-5, with 7 nucleotides matching TRBD1. Trimming at V came to 6 bases and at J to 1 base, leaving 2 bases not matched to a gene. The CDR3 extends over 13 amino acids.

V usage is TRBV7-9 and J usage is TRBJ1-4; no definite D call. This CDR3 comprises 16 residues. Germline CDR1 reads SEHNR; CDR2 reads FQNEAQ (reference sequence). Trimming shortened V by 2 bases and J by 0 bases, and 10 bases separated the two germline ends. The chain's CDR3 is CASSLRHAATNEKLFF. The DNA for the CDR3 is TGTGCCAGCAGCTTAAGACACGCGGCAACTAATGAAAAACTGTTTTTT.

The chain joins TRBV7-9 to TRBJ2-1, with 9 bases lining up with TRBD2. The CDR3 is 15 residues long. The V gene's germline CDR1 is SEHNR and CDR2 FQNEAQ (reference sequence). V shed 5 bases, J shed 7 bases, and the junction held 9 bases outside the gene matches. CDR3 residues: CASSLGAGGWNEQFF. The CDR3 DNA is TGTGCCAGCAGCCTGGGAGCGGGAGGTTGGAATGAGCAGTTCTTC.

The chain has TRBV6-2 or TRBV6-3 and TRBJ2-7; 10 bases are shared with TRBD1. Germline CDR1 reads MNHEY; CDR2 reads SVGEGT. J gave up 4 bases and V 2 bases, and 8 bases lay outside the gene matches. The CDR3 covers 16 residues. DNA of the CDR3: TGTGCCAGCAGTTACGGGACAGGGGACTCGCCTTACGAGCAGTACGTC. Protein sequence: CASSYGTGDSPYEQYV.

This clonotype was seen more than once but under ten times. The chain couples TRBV29-1 to TRBJ1-5; D is undetermined. Trimming stripped 0 bases from V and 3 bases from J, with 15 bases between. From germline, CDR1 is SQVTM and CDR2 ANQGSEA. This CDR3 has 16 residues. The CDR3 reads CSVEEEGSGPNQPQHF. The CDR3 nucleotides are TGCAGCGTTGAAGAAGAAGGTTCAGGTCCCAATCAGCCCCAGCATTTT.

The V call is TRBV7-9, the J call TRBJ2-3; D not certain. V was pared by 8 bases and J by 0 bases, with 12 bases between. The length of the CDR3 is 14 residues. The germline V gene has CDR1 SEHNR and CDR2 FQNEAQ (reference sequence). This chain's CDR3 is CASRRADSTDTQYF. As DNA, the CDR3 is TGTGCCAGCCGACGGGCGGATAGCACAGATACGCAGTATTTT.

This clonotype has only a few counts. The V gene is TRBV7-9, the J gene TRBJ2-1; 8 bases map to TRBD1. CDR3 length: 19 amino acids. Trimming cost V 1 base and J 3 bases; bases outside gene matches: 14. The V gene's germline CDR1 is SEHNR and CDR2 FQNEAQ (reference sequence). CDR3 DNA sequence: TGTGCCAGCAGCTTAGGATCCTTTTCCGGGACAGGCAACTACAATGAGCAGTTCTTC. Translation gives CASSLGSFSGTGNYNEQFF.

The chain couples TRBV19 to TRBJ2-5, with D possibly being TRBD2 (6 bases). From germline, CDR1 is LNHDA and CDR2 SQIVND (reference sequence). Trimming removed 8 bases at V and 2 bases at J, with 21 bases between. This CDR3 is 16 amino acids long. CDR3 sequence: CASSHPAGSPQETQYF. The CDR3 nucleotides read TGTGCCAGTTCTCATCCCGCCGGGAGCCCACAAGAGACCCAGTACTTC.

This clonotype has ten or more counts. The V call is TRBV6-6, the J call TRBJ2-3; maybe TRBD1 (6 bases). The CDR3 is 18 residues long. The V gene lost 1 base and the J gene lost 4 bases, with 21 bases spanning the gap. Germline assignment: CDR1 MNHNY and CDR2 SVGAGI (reference sequence). CDR3 DNA: TGTGCCAGCAGTTACTACTCCGATAGGGTACAGGGAGCAGATACGCAGTATTTT. Amino acids: CASSYYSDRVQGADTQYF.

The chain employs TRBV24-1 and TRBJ1-5; no clear D. Trimming left V 5 bases short and J 3 bases short, with 10 bases between. Germline-derived CDR1 and CDR2 are KGHDR and SFDVKD. The CDR3 covers 14 residues. Here the CDR3 reads CATSVGRNNQPQHF. The CDR3 nucleotides are TGTGCCACCAGTGTCGGACGGAACAATCAGCCCCAGCATTTT.

The sample holds a few counts of this clonotype. The chain has TRBV10-3 and TRBJ2-7, with a weak D call TRBD2 (5 bases). Trimming stripped 2 bases from V and 2 bases from J, with 10 bases between. Germline CDR1 reads ENHRY; CDR2 reads SYGVKD. This CDR3 is 14 amino acids long. The CDR3 DNA reads as TGTGCCATCAGTGAGCGGGGAATAACCTACGAGCAGTACTTC. This sequence encodes CAISERGITYEQYF.

This clonotype was counted a few times. The rearrangement uses TRBV7-2 and TRBJ2-7; 12 bases map to TRBD2. The germline CDR1 and CDR2 sequences are SGHTA and FQGNSA. Trimming took 2 bases from V and 5 from J; bases not matched to a gene: 7. The CDR3 length is 16 residues. DNA of the CDR3: TGTGCCAGCAGCTTACTAGCGGGAGGGTTTCGTAACGAGCAGTACTTC. Amino acid sequence: CASSLLAGGFRNEQYF.

This clonotype appeared a few times. The germline gene is not matched at one end of the junction; a read error may be the cause. The genes are TRBV2 and TRBJ1-3; unclear D gene. Germline values: CDR1 SNHLY, CDR2 FYNNEI. The CDR3 length is 14 residues. The CDR3 nucleotides are TGTGCCAGCATTGAAGGCGGCTCTGGAAACACCATATATTTT. Its translation is CASIEGGSGNTIYF.

The count of this clonotype is one. This chain links TRBV6-6 with TRBJ1-3; 12 bases map to TRBD1. The CDR3 runs to 16 residues. With 6 bases clipped from V and 5 bases from J, the junction kept 8 bases outside the gene matches. Germline CDR1 MNHNY, CDR2 SVGAGI (reference sequence). In nucleotides, the CDR3 is TGTGCCAGCAGCTCCACCGGGACAGGGGGCAGAAACACCATATATTTT. Translation: CASSSTGTGGRNTIYF.